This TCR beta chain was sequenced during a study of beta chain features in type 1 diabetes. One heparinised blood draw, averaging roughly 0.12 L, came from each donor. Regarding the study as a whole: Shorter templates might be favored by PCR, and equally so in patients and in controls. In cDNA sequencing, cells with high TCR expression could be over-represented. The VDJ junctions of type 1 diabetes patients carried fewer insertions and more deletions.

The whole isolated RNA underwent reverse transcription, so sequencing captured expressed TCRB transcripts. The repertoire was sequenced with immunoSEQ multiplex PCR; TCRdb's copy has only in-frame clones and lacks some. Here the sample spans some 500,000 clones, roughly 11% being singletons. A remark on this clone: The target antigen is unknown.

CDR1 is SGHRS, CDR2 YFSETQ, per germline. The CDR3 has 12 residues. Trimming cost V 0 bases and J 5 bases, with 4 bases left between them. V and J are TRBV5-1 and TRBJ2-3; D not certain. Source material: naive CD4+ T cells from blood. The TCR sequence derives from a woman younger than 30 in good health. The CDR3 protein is CASSLELDTQYF. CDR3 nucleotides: TGCGCCAGCAGCTTGGAGCTAGATACGCAGTATTTT.